Below are 17 T cell receptor beta chains sequenced from a single sample in a study of T cell repertoires in cytomegalovirus infection. TCRdb passed the reads through MiXCR, listing each CDR3 protein once. The sample yields roughly 300,000 distinct CDR3 sequences, over 7.5% seen once. Sample: PBMCs. Receptor source: a human donor in good health (CMV status not recorded). Some clones in this sample may be carry-over from other donors' samples.

This clonotype was detected many times. The chain combines TRBV7-6 with TRBJ2-1; 11 bases line up with TRBD1. The CDR3 has 17 amino acids. V shed 5 bases and J 9 bases; nucleotides not matched to a gene: 15. Germline assignment: CDR1 SGHVS and CDR2 FNYEAQ. In DNA, the CDR3 is TGTGCCAGCAGCCCCGCCCGGCGGGGACAGGGGGTAGGTGAGCAGTTCTTC. Amino acids: CASSPARRGQGVGEQFF.

This clonotype showed up many times. The genes are TRBV7-9 and TRBJ2-1, with D possibly matching TRBD1 (7 bases). The germline V gene has CDR1 SEHNR and CDR2 FQNEAQ (reference sequence). The CDR3 covers 13 residues. The CDR3 nucleotides are TGTGCTTGCCCAGGGGGGCCGAGCAATGAGCAGTTCTTC. Protein: CACPGGPSNEQFF.

This clonotype was counted many times. The gene calls are TRBV7-2 and TRBJ1-2, with D perhaps TRBD1 (5 bases). Germline CDR1 and CDR2: SGHTA and FQGNSA. Between the trimmed V and J ends, which lost 1 base and 5 bases, there was a span of 11 bases. The CDR3 is 14 residues long. The CDR3 bases are TGTGCCAGCAGCTTAGGGGGCAGACCTTATGGCTACACCTTC. Translated: CASSLGGRPYGYTF.

This clonotype was observed a few times. The CDR3 DNA sequence: TGTGCCAGCAGCTTAATGGGGGCCCCCCGTCGGGAGACCCAGTACTTC. It is translated as CASSLMGAPRRETQYF. This sequence joins TRBV7-2 and TRBJ2-5; the D gene is possibly TRBD1 (6 bases). Trimming removed 2 bases from V and 5 bases from J, with 18 bases in between. In germline, CDR1 is SGHTA, CDR2 FQGNSA. This CDR3 region has 16 residues.

For this clonotype: This may stem from a read error, because a much larger clone lies one nucleotide away. V and J are TRBV7-6 and TRBJ2-5, with TRBD2 matching 8 bases. Germline trimming cut 5 bases from V and 1 base from J; bases unmatched to any gene: 9. In germline, CDR1 is SGHVS, CDR2 FNYEAQ. CDR3 size: 16 residues. CDR3 sequence (DNA): TGTGCCAGCAGCCCCGGCGGAGCGGGGGCCCAAGAGACCCAGTACTTC. Amino acid sequence: CASSPGGAGAQETQYF.

The chain joins TRBV14 to TRBJ2-6; TRBD1 agrees at 7 bases. The CDR3 is 16 amino acids. V gave up 0 bases and J gave up 7 bases; unmatched junction bases: 6. Germline V gives CDR1 SGHDN, CDR2 FVKESK. CDR3 amino acids: CASSQDWNRGANVLTF. The CDR3 DNA follows: TGTGCCAGCAGCCAAGATTGGAACAGGGGAGCCAACGTCCTGACTTTC.

V gene TRBV19 combines with J gene TRBJ2-2; D is uncertain. The V gene's germline CDR1 is LNHDA and CDR2 SQIVND (reference sequence). This CDR3 contains 11 residues. The V end lost 8 bases, the J end lost 7 bases, and 8 bases lay between the germline ends. This CDR3 reads CASDGRGELFF. CDR3 sequence (DNA): TGTGCCAGTGACGGCCGCGGGGAGCTGTTTTTT.

The chain employs TRBV12-3 or TRBV12-4 and TRBJ1-1, with 9 bases lining up with TRBD1. This CDR3 contains 15 residues. V lost 5 bases to trimming and J lost 5 bases; unmatched junction nucleotides: 9. Here the CDR3 reads CASSMNRGLGTEAFF. The CDR3 coding sequence is TGTGCCAGCAGTATGAACAGGGGGCTCGGTACTGAAGCTTTCTTT.

The chain has TRBV7-2 and TRBJ2-7; 12 nucleotides line up with TRBD2. CDR1 and CDR2 (germline): SGHTA, FQGNSA. This CDR3 spans 16 amino acids. V was pared by 2 bases and J by 4 bases, with 6 bases of the junction left unmatched. CDR3 amino acids: CASSLSTSGSSYEQYF. For the CDR3, the DNA is TGTGCCAGCAGCTTATCGACTAGCGGGAGTAGTTACGAGCAGTACTTC. The complete variable domain, with remaining parts taken from reference TRBV7-2 and TRBJ2-7, reads GAGVSQSPSNKVTEKGKDVELRCDPISGHTALYWYRQSLGQGLEFLIYFQGNSAPDKSGLPSDRFSAERTGGSVSTLTIQRTQQEDSAVYLCASSLSTSGSSYEQYFGPGTRLTVT.

The chain is built from TRBV4-3 and TRBJ2-7; no clear D. The V and J ends lost 1 base and 4 bases respectively, with 14 bases between them. The CDR3 totals 15 residues. Germline loops: CDR1 LGHNA, CDR2 YSLEER. CDR3: CASSQGWAVRYEQYF. The CDR3 region has the DNA TGCGCCAGCAGCCAAGGGTGGGCCGTACGGTACGAGCAGTACTTC.

This clonotype was detected many times. This chain joins TRBV6-2 or TRBV6-3 and TRBJ2-1; D is possibly TRBD2 (5 bases). Trimming shortened V by 8 bases and J by 16 bases, and 15 bases separated the two germline ends. The CDR3 covers 10 residues. The germline V gene encodes CDR1 MNHEY and CDR2 SVGEGT. For the CDR3, the DNA is TGTGCCAGCGGTCTGGGAGCGTACTTCTTC. Its protein product is CASGLGAYFF.

This clonotype was seen repeatedly, ten times or more. The chain joins TRBV19 to TRBJ2-1; 7 positions agree with TRBD2. V shed 7 bases, J shed 6 bases, and the junction held 15 bases outside the gene matches. Germline V gives CDR1 LNHDA, CDR2 SQIVND (reference sequence). The CDR3 extends over 16 amino acids. The CDR3 coding sequence is TGTGCCAGTAATGGGGAGCGGGATCAAAAGAGCAATGAGCAGTTCTTC. Its protein product is CASNGERDQKSNEQFF.

This clonotype was detected many times. V gene TRBV7-2 combines with J gene TRBJ2-2; unclear D gene. V was shortened by 5 bases and J by 2 bases, with 15 bases between the two germline ends. There are 16 residues in the CDR3. Germline lookup yields CDR1 SGHTA and CDR2 FQGNSA. The DNA for the CDR3 is TGTGCCAGCAGCCCCTGGAGCAACGTCAACACCGGGGAGCTGTTTTTT. As protein: CASSPWSNVNTGELFF.

The chain couples TRBV6-2 or TRBV6-3 to TRBJ2-3; D is possibly TRBD1 (5 bases). Germline V CDR1 and CDR2: MNHEY, SVGEGT. This CDR3 is built from 16 residues. Trimming left V 8 bases short and J 5 bases short, with 23 bases between. CDR3 in amino acids: CASPPTGSYYKDTQYF. The CDR3 DNA reads TGTGCCAGCCCTCCTACAGGATCCTACTACAAAGATACGCAGTATTTT.

V and J are TRBV7-9 and TRBJ2-7; D might be TRBD2 (6 bases). V dropped 6 bases and J dropped 2 bases, with 11 bases sitting between them. CDR3 size: 13 residues. The germline V gene encodes CDR1 SEHNR and CDR2 FQNEAQ (reference sequence). The CDR3 is CASSASVPYEQYF. Written as DNA, the CDR3 is TGTGCCAGCAGTGCTAGCGTTCCCTACGAGCAGTACTTC.

This clonotype turned up a few times. The chain couples TRBV5-4 to TRBJ2-5, with D tentatively TRBD1 (5 bases). CDR1 is SGHNT and CDR2 is YYREEE in the germline V gene (reference sequence). CDR3 length: 14 amino acids. Trimming stripped 4 bases from V and 2 bases from J, with 12 bases between. CDR3 protein: CASSTRTLQETQYF. The CDR3 coding sequence is TGTGCCAGCAGCACACGGACACTACAAGAGACCCAGTACTTC.

The chain has TRBV5-1 and TRBJ2-3, with no clear D. Germline CDR1 is SGHRS and CDR2 is YFSETQ. The CDR3 totals 13 residues. The V end was cut by 0 bases, the J end by 2 bases, with 4 bases between. As DNA, the CDR3 is TGCGCCAGCAGCTTGGAAATCACAGATACGCAGTATTTT. This translates into CASSLEITDTQYF.